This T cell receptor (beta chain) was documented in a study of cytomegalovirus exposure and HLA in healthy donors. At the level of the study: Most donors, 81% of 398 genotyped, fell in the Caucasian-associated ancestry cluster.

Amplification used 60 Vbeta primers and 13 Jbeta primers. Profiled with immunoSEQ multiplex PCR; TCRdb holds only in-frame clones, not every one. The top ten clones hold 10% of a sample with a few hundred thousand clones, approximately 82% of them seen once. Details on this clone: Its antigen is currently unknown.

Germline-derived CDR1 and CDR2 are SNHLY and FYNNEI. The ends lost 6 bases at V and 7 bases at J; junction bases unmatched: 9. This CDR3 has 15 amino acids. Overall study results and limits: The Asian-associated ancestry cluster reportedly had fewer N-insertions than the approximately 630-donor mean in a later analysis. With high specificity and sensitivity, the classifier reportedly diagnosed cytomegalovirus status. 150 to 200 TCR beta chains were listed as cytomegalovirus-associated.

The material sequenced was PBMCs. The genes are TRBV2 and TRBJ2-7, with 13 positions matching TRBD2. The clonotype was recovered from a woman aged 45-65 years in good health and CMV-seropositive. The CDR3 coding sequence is TGTGCCAGCAGGAAACTAGCGGGGGGGCCGGGGGAGCAGTACTTC. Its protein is CASRKLAGGPGEQYF.